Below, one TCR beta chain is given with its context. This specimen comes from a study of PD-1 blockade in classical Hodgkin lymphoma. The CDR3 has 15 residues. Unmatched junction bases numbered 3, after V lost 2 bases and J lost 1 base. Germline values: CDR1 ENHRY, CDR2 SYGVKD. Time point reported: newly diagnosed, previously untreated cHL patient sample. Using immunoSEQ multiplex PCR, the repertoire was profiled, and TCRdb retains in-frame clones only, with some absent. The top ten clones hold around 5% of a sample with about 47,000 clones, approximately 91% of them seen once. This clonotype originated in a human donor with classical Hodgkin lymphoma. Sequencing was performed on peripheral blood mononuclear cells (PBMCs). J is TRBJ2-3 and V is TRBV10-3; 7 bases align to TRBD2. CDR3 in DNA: TGTGCCATCAGTGAGCATAGCGGGCGCACAGATACGCAGTATTTT. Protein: CAISEHSGRTDTQYF.